One and the same sample provided the 9 T cell receptor beta chains below, sequenced in a study of naive and memory T cell subsets. The beta constant-region primer was an equimolar mix of two oligonucleotides covering TRBC1 and TRBC2. TCRdb redid the calling of the UMI-ligation and nested PCR reads with MiXCR, one entry per CDR3 protein. The data contain over 25,000 distinct CDR3 sequences, around a tenth of them singletons. The sequencing input was effector memory CD4+ T cells from blood. Subset meaning: effector memory, CD45RA- CD27-. These receptors were taken from a human donor in good health.

The chain employs TRBV28 and TRBJ2-1; 7 bases match TRBD1. The V segment lost 3 bases and the J segment 3 bases; nucleotides outside the gene matches: 5. The CDR3 is 15 amino acids. The germline V gene encodes CDR1 MDHEN and CDR2 SYDVKM. CDR3 nucleotide sequence: TGTGCCAGCAGTTTCTCGACAGGGTTCTACAATGAGCAGTTCTTC. Translation: CASSFSTGFYNEQFF.

The table lists this clonotype with many counts. This chain uses TRBV2 with TRBJ2-1, with D perhaps TRBD2 (5 bases). The V end lost 5 bases, the J end lost 7 bases, and 9 bases lay between the germline ends. The CDR3 runs 12 residues. Germline loops: CDR1 SNHLY, CDR2 FYNNEI. Here the CDR3 DNA reads TGTGCCAGCAGTCCTACTAGTAATGAGCAGTTCTTC. Translating gives CASSPTSNEQFF.

The V gene is TRBV6-2 or TRBV6-3, the J gene TRBJ2-5, with TRBD1 as a possible D gene (6 bases). Trimming stripped 5 bases from V and 4 bases from J, with 14 bases between. The CDR3 is 14 residues long. Germline-derived CDR1 and CDR2 are MNHEY and SVGEGT. CDR3 sequence (DNA): TGTGCCAGCAGTCGGACAGCGCGTTCAGAGACCCAGTACTTC. Translated, it gives CASSRTARSETQYF.

Only a few counts were recorded for this clonotype. The chain is built from TRBV5-1 and TRBJ1-1, with TRBD1 matching over 7 bases. Germline V gives CDR1 SGHRS, CDR2 YFSETQ. Losses at the gene ends were 4 bases for V and 6 bases for J; bases not matched to a gene: 9. CDR3 length equals 14 residues. CDR3 sequence: CASSRRQGGSEAFF. The CDR3, as DNA: TGCGCCAGCAGCCGACGACAGGGAGGTTCTGAAGCTTTCTTT.

The table lists this clonotype with a few counts. The genes are TRBV20-1 and TRBJ1-1; D remains ambiguous. The CDR3 is 12 residues long. V lost 6 bases and J lost 4, with 12 bases in between. The germline CDR1 and CDR2 sequences are DFQATT and SNEGSKA (reference sequence). Here the CDR3 DNA reads TGCAGTGCGAGCCCCTCCGGCACTGAAGCTTTCTTT. This translates into CSASPSGTEAFF.

This clonotype was seen at least ten times. The chain recombines TRBV7-8 with TRBJ1-1; 8 bases are a match to TRBD1. Germline CDR1 SGHVS, CDR2 FQNEAQ. The junction had 5 bases not matched to a gene; V was cut back by 5 bases and J by 0 bases. The CDR3 runs 15 residues. This CDR3 reads CASSLGQGMNTEAFF. The DNA for the CDR3 is TGTGCCAGCAGCCTCGGACAGGGCATGAACACTGAAGCTTTCTTT.

This clonotype was detected ten times or more. CDR3 protein: CASSPSRAKNIQYF. In DNA form, the CDR3 reads TGTGCCAGCAGCCCGTCTCGGGCCAAAAACATTCAGTACTTC. The chain recombines TRBV11-2 with TRBJ2-4; D not certain. Trimming took 5 bases from V and 1 from J, leaving 9 bases between them. Per the germline V gene, CDR1 is SGHAT and CDR2 is FQNNGV. This CDR3 is 14 amino acids long.

J is TRBJ1-1 and V is TRBV27, with D possibly TRBD1 on 5 matching bases. The V gene's germline CDR1 is MNHEY and CDR2 SMNVEV (reference sequence). Deletions cut 2 bases from V and 6 bases from J, with 10 bases between. The CDR3 has 13 amino acids. The DNA of the CDR3 is TGTGCCAGCAGTTTACAGGGTTTGTCTGAAGCTTTCTTT. Protein product: CASSLQGLSEAFF.

By share of the sample, this clonotype is medium-sized (0.01 to 0.1%). V usage is TRBV12-5 and J usage is TRBJ2-3, with 14 bases fitting TRBD2. V lost 7 bases and J lost 4; bases outside the gene matches: 13. Germline loops: CDR1 LGHNT, CDR2 FRNRAP. The CDR3 sequence is 18 residues long. This CDR3 is CASAQPKGLAGVADTQYF. DNA of the CDR3: TGTGCTAGTGCCCAACCGAAGGGACTAGCGGGAGTAGCAGATACGCAGTATTTT. Full variable domain (missing parts from reference TRBV12-5 and TRBJ2-3): DARVTQTPRHKVTEMGQEVTMRCQPILGHNTVFWYRQTMMQGLELLAYFRNRAPLDDSGMPKDRFSAEMPDATLATLKIQPSEPRDSAVYFCASAQPKGLAGVADTQYFGPGTRLTVL.